These 26 T cell receptor beta chains were all obtained from the same sample, sequenced in a study of T-cell reconstitution after alpha-beta-depleted transplantation in children. A TCRbeta library incorporating unique molecular identifiers was prepared. TCRdb recomputed calls from the PCR reads with MiXCR, one row per CDR3 protein. Among a few hundred thousand distinct CDR3 sequences listed, 25% to 30% were seen once. Sequenced material: PBMCs, taken before TCRalphabeta/CD19-depleted stem cell transplant. The origin of the receptors is a boy in the first two years of life with Wiskott-Aldrich syndrome, due to receive a stem cell transplant.

This clonotype was observed a handful of times. The V call is TRBV10-3, the J call TRBJ2-1, with D tentatively TRBD2 (5 bases). Germline V gives CDR1 ENHRY, CDR2 SYGVKD. The V end lost 2 bases, the J end lost 3 bases, and 11 bases lay between the germline ends. The CDR3 covers 15 residues. The CDR3 region has the DNA TGTGCCATCAGTGAGCCTAGCCGTCGCTACAATGAGCAGTTCTTC. This codes for CAISEPSRRYNEQFF.

This clonotype was recorded a few times. Here the CDR3 DNA reads TGCGCCAGCAGCACCCAGGGCGGTCAGCCCCAGCATTTT. It specifies CASSTQGGQPQHF. V and J are TRBV5-1 and TRBJ1-5; weak D call: TRBD1 (5 bases). The CDR3 length is 13 residues. V was shortened by 4 bases and J by 6 bases, with 11 bases between the two germline ends. Germline CDR1 reads SGHRS; CDR2 reads YFSETQ. Looking up the rest from reference TRBV5-1 and TRBJ1-5 gives the full variable domain: KAGVTQTPRYLIKTRGQQVTLSCSPISGHRSVSWYQQTPGQGLQFLFEYFSETQRNKGNFPGRFSGRQFSNSRSEMNVSTLELGDSALYLCASSTQGGQPQHFGDGTRLSIL.

The V and J genes are TRBV20-1 and TRBJ2-5; D is possibly TRBD1 (6 bases). The V gene lost 6 bases and the J gene lost 0 bases, with 14 bases spanning the gap. The CDR3 runs 14 residues. Germline CDR1 reads DFQATT; CDR2 reads SNEGSKA (reference sequence). In nucleotides, the CDR3 is TGCAGTGCAGCACGGACAGCGTACCAAGAGACCCAGTACTTC. It encodes CSAARTAYQETQYF.

This clonotype was counted between two and nine times. J is TRBJ2-2 and V is TRBV7-6; either TRBD1 or TRBD2 may fit D (5 bases each). The CDR3 is made up of 14 amino acids. The V gene's germline CDR1 is SGHVS and CDR2 FNYEAQ. V was trimmed by 5 bases and J by 4 bases, leaving 11 bases between them. CDR3 DNA: TGTGCCAGCAGCCGGGACCCGTCCACCGGGGAGCTGTTTTTT. Its translation is CASSRDPSTGELFF.

This clonotype turned up a few times. The CDR3 DNA reads TGCGCCAGCACCGACGGGGCCAACGTCCTGACTTTC. It is translated as CASTDGANVLTF. This chain links TRBV5-1 with TRBJ2-6; D remains unclear. This CDR3 has 12 residues. CDR1 and CDR2 from the germline V gene are SGHRS and YFSETQ. The ends were cut back, 6 bases at V and 4 bases at J, with 5 bases in the middle.

This chain connects TRBV12-5 to TRBJ1-5, with D uncertain. V shed 7 bases and J shed 7 bases, with 8 bases lying between them. The CDR3 length is 11 residues. Germline V gene sequence: CDR1 LGHNT, CDR2 FRNRAP. This chain's CDR3 is CASALGQPQHF. CDR3 DNA: TGTGCTAGTGCCCTTGGACAGCCCCAGCATTTT.

This clonotype was found once. This CDR3 reads CASSLSMGLAGGRQFF. The CDR3 bases are TGTGCCAGCAGTTTATCAATGGGACTAGCGGGAGGAAGGCAGTTCTTC. The V and J genes are TRBV27 and TRBJ2-1, with 15 bases that match TRBD2. There are 16 residues in the CDR3. CDR1 and CDR2 (germline): MNHEY, SMNVEV (reference sequence). The junction had 6 bases not matched to a gene; V was cut back by 0 bases and J by 12 bases.

This chain connects TRBV4-1 to TRBJ2-2; unclear D gene. The germline CDR1 and CDR2 sequences are MGHRA and YSYEKL. V lost 0 bases to trimming and J lost 0 bases, with 2 bases between them. CDR3 length equals 14 residues. The CDR3 nucleotides are TGCGCCAGCAGCCAAGATCCGAACACCGGGGAGCTGTTTTTT. This sequence encodes CASSQDPNTGELFF.

This clonotype has more than one count but fewer than ten. The V and J genes are TRBV20-1 and TRBJ2-3; perhaps TRBD1 as D (5 bases). The CDR3 covers 11 residues. Germline V gene lookup returns CDR1 DFQATT and CDR2 SNEGSKA (reference sequence). Trimming removed 5 bases from V and 6 bases from J, with 9 bases in between. The CDR3 DNA sequence: TGCAGTGCTGTGTCAGGGGATACGCAGTATTTT. Encoded protein: CSAVSGDTQYF.

The genes are TRBV29-1 and TRBJ1-1; D is undetermined. Per germline, CDR1 SQVTM and CDR2 ANQGSEA. The V gene lost 1 base and the J gene lost 0 bases, with 3 bases spanning the gap. The CDR3 has 12 residues. CDR3 DNA: TGCAGCGTTGAAGCTCTGAACACTGAAGCTTTCTTT. Its translation: CSVEALNTEAFF.

The J gene is TRBJ2-2, the V gene TRBV20-1; TRBD1 aligns across 11 bases. CDR3 length equals 14 residues. Germline V gene data show CDR1 as DFQATT and CDR2 as SNEGSKA (reference sequence). With V trimmed by 5 bases and J by 6 bases, 5 bases remained unmatched. CDR3 region: CSALPGQGAGELFF. In DNA form, the CDR3 reads TGCAGTGCTCTGCCGGGACAGGGGGCCGGGGAGCTGTTTTTT.

A few counts support this clonotype. V and J are TRBV5-5 and TRBJ2-1, with 8 bases aligning to TRBD1. J was trimmed by 4 bases and V by 6 bases; bases with no gene match: 6. The CDR3 extends over 14 amino acids. The V gene's germline CDR1 is SGHKS and CDR2 YYEKEE (reference sequence). The CDR3 DNA follows: TGTGCCAGCACGGGACAGGAGATTTACAATGAGCAGTTCTTC. Residues: CASTGQEIYNEQFF.

A few counts support this clonotype. The chain recombines TRBV20-1 with TRBJ1-1; D is perhaps TRBD1 (5 bases). Germline values: CDR1 DFQATT, CDR2 SNEGSKA (reference sequence). V shed 5 bases and J shed 1 base, with 17 bases lying between them. CDR3 length: 15 residues. This chain's CDR3 is CSASVPRGTNTEAFF. The CDR3 coding sequence is TGCAGTGCTTCCGTCCCGAGGGGCACGAACACTGAAGCTTTCTTT.

This clonotype was seen a handful of times. This chain joins TRBV20-1 and TRBJ1-2; no clear D. The length of the CDR3 is 12 residues. V was clipped by 3 bases and J by 8 bases, with 13 bases between them. Per germline, CDR1 DFQATT and CDR2 SNEGSKA (reference sequence). The CDR3 bases are TGCAGTGCTAGTTGGGATTCAAAGGGCTACACCTTC. This gives the protein CSASWDSKGYTF.

This clonotype has a handful of counts. The V gene is TRBV5-1, the J gene TRBJ2-3, with 7 bases that match TRBD2. Germline V gene data show CDR1 as SGHRS and CDR2 as YFSETQ. V trimming: 0 bases; J trimming: 0 bases; junction bases outside the gene matches: 7. There are 17 residues in the CDR3. The CDR3 nucleotides read TGCGCCAGCAGCTTGGTCGGTAGCGGGTACAGCACAGATACGCAGTATTTT. Amino acids: CASSLVGSGYSTDTQYF.

This clonotype was found a few times. The chain is built from TRBV11-2 and TRBJ2-1; D remains unclear. This CDR3 spans 12 amino acids. Trimming took 4 bases from V and 7 from J, leaving 8 bases between them. The germline V gene has CDR1 SGHAT and CDR2 FQNNGV. The CDR3 protein is CASSSYVNEQFF. CDR3 DNA sequence: TGTGCCAGCAGCTCTTACGTGAATGAGCAGTTCTTC. Together with reference TRBV11-2 and TRBJ2-1, the CDR3 gives the full variable domain: EAGVAQSPRYKIIEKRQSVAFWCNPISGHATLYWYQQILGQGPKLLIQFQNNGVVDDSQLPKDRFSAERLKGVDSTLKIQPAKLEDSAVYLCASSSYVNEQFFGPGTRLTVL.

The chain uses TRBV7-2 and TRBJ1-4; D is undetermined. CDR3 size: 14 residues. The germline V gene has CDR1 SGHTA and CDR2 FQGNSA. V was pared by 7 bases and J by 8 bases, with 17 bases between. CDR3 nucleotide sequence: TGTGCCAGCACCAGGAGACTAAGCGGAGAAAAACTGTTTTTT. Protein sequence: CASTRRLSGEKLFF. The whole variable domain, remainder taken from reference TRBV7-2 and TRBJ1-4, is GAGVSQSPSNKVTEKGKDVELRCDPISGHTALYWYRQSLGQGLEFLIYFQGNSAPDKSGLPSDRFSAERTGGSVSTLTIQRTQQEDSAVYLCASTRRLSGEKLFFGSGTQLSVL.

This clonotype was observed a few times. The rearrangement joins TRBV29-1 to TRBJ2-1, with 11 bases lining up with TRBD2. The germline V gene has CDR1 SQVTM and CDR2 ANQGSEA. This CDR3 has 15 amino acids. J lost 4 bases, V lost 4 bases, and 6 bases had no gene match. The CDR3 DNA is TGCAGCGTTGGAGTAGCTAGCGGGAGGTACAATGAGCAGTTCTTC. Protein: CSVGVASGRYNEQFF.

This clonotype came up a few times. V and J are TRBV6-5 and TRBJ2-2; D remains ambiguous. CDR1 is MNHEY and CDR2 is SVGAGI in the germline V gene. The CDR3 totals 15 residues. The V end lost 2 bases, the J end lost 6 bases, and 13 bases lay between the germline ends. CDR3 loop: CASSYGRTMAGELFF. Here the CDR3 DNA reads TGTGCCAGCAGTTACGGACGTACAATGGCCGGGGAGCTGTTTTTT.

The table lists this clonotype with many counts. V is TRBV29-1 and J is TRBJ1-1; no clear D gene. V shed 4 bases and J shed 0 bases, with 12 bases lying between them. CDR3 length: 14 amino acids. In germline, CDR1 is SQVTM, CDR2 ANQGSEA. This chain's CDR3 is CSVADQRMNTEAFF. The CDR3 region has the DNA TGCAGCGTTGCGGATCAGCGGATGAACACTGAAGCTTTCTTT.

This clonotype was seen more than once but under ten times. The V call is TRBV5-1, the J call TRBJ2-2; D not resolved. This CDR3 spans 15 amino acids. Between the trimmed V and J ends, which lost 4 bases and 2 bases, there was a span of 12 bases. Germline V lookup: CDR1 SGHRS, CDR2 YFSETQ. CDR3 coding DNA: TGCGCCAGCAGCACAGACATCTCTAACACCGGGGAGCTGTTTTTT. It translates to CASSTDISNTGELFF.

The chain has TRBV11-2 and TRBJ2-1; D gene ambiguous. Per the germline V gene, CDR1 is SGHAT and CDR2 is FQNNGV. V was cut by 1 base and J by 4 bases, with 8 bases left in between. The CDR3 is made up of 14 amino acids. The CDR3 region is CASSLGALYNEQFF. CDR3 DNA: TGTGCCAGCAGCTTAGGGGCCCTTTACAATGAGCAGTTCTTC.

The CDR3 DNA reads TGCAGCGTTGACGGGGGAGGGGGACAAGAGACCCAGTACTTC. Its protein is CSVDGGGGQETQYF. The chain joins TRBV29-1 to TRBJ2-5, with D perhaps TRBD2 (7 bases). V was clipped by 3 bases and J by 2 bases, with 13 bases between them. The germline gives CDR1 SQVTM, CDR2 ANQGSEA. This CDR3 has 14 amino acids.

The chain has TRBV6-5 and TRBJ1-2; TRBD1 aligns across 8 bases. The junction had 5 bases not matched to a gene; V was cut back by 2 bases and J by 6 bases. The germline V gene encodes CDR1 MNHEY and CDR2 SVGAGI. The CDR3 extends over 14 amino acids. CDR3 residues: CASSYAQTGDGYTF. The CDR3 bases are TGTGCCAGCAGTTACGCCCAGACAGGGGATGGCTACACCTTC.

The CDR3 here is CASSTSTDSPLHF. In DNA form, the CDR3 reads TGTGCCAGCAGCACATCGACTGATTCACCCCTCCACTTT. The V and J genes are TRBV12-3 or TRBV12-4 and TRBJ1-6; D uncertain. The CDR3 contains 13 residues. Trimming took off 6 bases at V and 8 bases at J, with 11 bases between the two ends.

J is TRBJ2-5 and V is TRBV28; D is unclear. CDR1 is MDHEN and CDR2 is SYDVKM in the germline V gene. Trimming took off 8 bases at V and 5 bases at J, with 12 bases between the two ends. The CDR3 is 12 amino acids. CDR3 sequence: CASHSLWETQYF. As DNA, the CDR3 is TGTGCCAGCCATTCTCTTTGGGAGACCCAGTACTTC.